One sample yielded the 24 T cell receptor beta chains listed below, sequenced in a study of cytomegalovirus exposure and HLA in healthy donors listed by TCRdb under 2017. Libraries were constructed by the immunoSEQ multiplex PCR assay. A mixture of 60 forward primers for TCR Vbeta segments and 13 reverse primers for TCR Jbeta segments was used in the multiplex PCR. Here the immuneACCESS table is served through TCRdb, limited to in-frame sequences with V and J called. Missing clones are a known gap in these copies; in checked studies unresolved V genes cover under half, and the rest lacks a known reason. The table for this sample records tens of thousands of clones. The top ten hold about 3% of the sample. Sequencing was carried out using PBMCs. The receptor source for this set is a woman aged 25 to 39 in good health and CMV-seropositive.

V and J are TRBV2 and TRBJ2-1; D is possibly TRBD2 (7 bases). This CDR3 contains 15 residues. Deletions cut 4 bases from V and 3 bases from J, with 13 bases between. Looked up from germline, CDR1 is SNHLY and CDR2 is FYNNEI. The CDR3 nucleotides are TGTGCCAGCAGTGTTTCGGGGGGCGTCTACAATGAGCAGTTCTTC. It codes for CASSVSGGVYNEQFF.

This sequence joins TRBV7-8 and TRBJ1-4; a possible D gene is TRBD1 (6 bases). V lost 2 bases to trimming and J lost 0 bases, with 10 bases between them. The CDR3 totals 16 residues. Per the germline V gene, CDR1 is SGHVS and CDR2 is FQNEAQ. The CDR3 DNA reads TGTGCCAGCAGCTTAACCGCAGGGGCAACTAATGAAAAACTGTTTTTT. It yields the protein CASSLTAGATNEKLFF.

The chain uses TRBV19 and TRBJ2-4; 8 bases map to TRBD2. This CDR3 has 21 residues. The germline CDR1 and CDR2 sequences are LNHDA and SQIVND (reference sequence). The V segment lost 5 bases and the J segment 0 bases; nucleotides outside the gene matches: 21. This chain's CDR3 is CASSPFVTKRGLLLAKNIQYF. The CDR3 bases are TGTGCCAGTAGTCCCTTTGTCACTAAGCGGGGGTTGCTCCTAGCCAAAAACATTCAGTACTTC.

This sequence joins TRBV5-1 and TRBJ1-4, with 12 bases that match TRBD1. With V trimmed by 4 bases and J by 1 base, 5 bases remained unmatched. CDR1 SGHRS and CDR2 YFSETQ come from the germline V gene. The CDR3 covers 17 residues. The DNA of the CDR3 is TGCGCCAGCAGCCCGGGACAGGGGGCGCGAACTAATGAAAAACTGTTTTTT. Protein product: CASSPGQGARTNEKLFF.

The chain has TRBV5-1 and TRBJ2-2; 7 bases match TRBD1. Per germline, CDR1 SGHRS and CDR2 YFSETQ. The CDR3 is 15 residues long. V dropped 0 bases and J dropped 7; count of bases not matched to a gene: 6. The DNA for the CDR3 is TGCGCCAGCAGCTTGGAACTGACAGGGAACGGGGAGCTGTTTTTT. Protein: CASSLELTGNGELFF. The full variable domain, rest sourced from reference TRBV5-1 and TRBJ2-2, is KAGVTQTPRYLIKTRGQQVTLSCSPISGHRSVSWYQQTPGQGLQFLFEYFSETQRNKGNFPGRFSGRQFSNSRSEMNVSTLELGDSALYLCASSLELTGNGELFFGEGSRLTVL.

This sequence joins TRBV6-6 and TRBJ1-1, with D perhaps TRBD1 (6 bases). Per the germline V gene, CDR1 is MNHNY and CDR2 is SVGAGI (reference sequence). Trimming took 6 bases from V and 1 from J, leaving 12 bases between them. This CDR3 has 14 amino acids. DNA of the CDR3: TGTGCCAGCAGCCAAGGACAGCAGAACACTGAAGCTTTCTTT. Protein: CASSQGQQNTEAFF.

This CDR3 reads CASSFTGLREEKLFF. CDR3 sequence (DNA): TGTGCCAGCAGTTTTACGGGACTGAGGGAGGAAAAACTGTTTTTT. The chain links TRBV2 to TRBJ1-4; D perhaps matches TRBD1 (5 bases). The CDR3 consists of 15 residues. Looked up from germline, CDR1 is SNHLY and CDR2 is FYNNEI. V lost 5 bases to trimming and J lost 8 bases, with 18 bases between them.

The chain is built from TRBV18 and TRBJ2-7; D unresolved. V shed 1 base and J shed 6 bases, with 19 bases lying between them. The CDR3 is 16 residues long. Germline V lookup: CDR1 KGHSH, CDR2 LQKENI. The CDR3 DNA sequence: TGTGCCAGCTCACCACTGCGTCTACAGAGTGTTGGCGAGCAGTACTTC. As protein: CASSPLRLQSVGEQYF.

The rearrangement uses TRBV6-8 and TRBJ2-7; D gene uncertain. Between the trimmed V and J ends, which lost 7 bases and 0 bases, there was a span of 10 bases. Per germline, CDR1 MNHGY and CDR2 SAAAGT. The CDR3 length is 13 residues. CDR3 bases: TGTGCCAGCAACAAGAGGTGCTCCTACGAGCAGTACTTC. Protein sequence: CASNKRCSYEQYF.

CDR3: CASSQEPGFAGELFF. The CDR3 DNA is TGCGCCAGCAGCCAAGAGCCCGGTTTCGCCGGGGAGCTGTTTTTT. The rearrangement links TRBV4-1 to TRBJ2-2, with D unresolved. The CDR3 contains 15 residues. V was cut by 0 bases and J by 6 bases, with 11 bases left in between. Germline V lookup: CDR1 MGHRA, CDR2 YSYEKL.

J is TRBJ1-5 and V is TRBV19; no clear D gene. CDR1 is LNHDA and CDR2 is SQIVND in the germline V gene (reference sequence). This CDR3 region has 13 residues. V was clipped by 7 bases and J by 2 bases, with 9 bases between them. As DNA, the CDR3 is TGTGCCAGTATTGGCGGGGGCAATCAGCCCCAGCATTTT. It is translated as CASIGGGNQPQHF.

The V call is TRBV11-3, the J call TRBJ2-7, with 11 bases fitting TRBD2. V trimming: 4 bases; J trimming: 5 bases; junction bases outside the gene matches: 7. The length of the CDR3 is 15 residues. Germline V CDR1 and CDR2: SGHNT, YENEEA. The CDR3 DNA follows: TGTGCCAGCAGCTCCAATAGCGGGGGGGCCCACGAGCAGTACTTC. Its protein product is CASSSNSGGAHEQYF.

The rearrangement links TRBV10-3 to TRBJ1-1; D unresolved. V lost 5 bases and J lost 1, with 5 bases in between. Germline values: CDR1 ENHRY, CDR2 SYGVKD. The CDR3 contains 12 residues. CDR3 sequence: CAISLQNTEAFF. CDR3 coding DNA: TGTGCCATCAGTTTACAGAACACTGAAGCTTTCTTT.

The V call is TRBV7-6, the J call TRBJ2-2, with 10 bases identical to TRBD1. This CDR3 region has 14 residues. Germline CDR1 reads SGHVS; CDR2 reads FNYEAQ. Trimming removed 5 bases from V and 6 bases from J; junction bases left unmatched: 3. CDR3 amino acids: CASSRGQGAGELFF. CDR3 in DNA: TGTGCCAGCAGCCGAGGACAGGGGGCCGGGGAGCTGTTTTTT.

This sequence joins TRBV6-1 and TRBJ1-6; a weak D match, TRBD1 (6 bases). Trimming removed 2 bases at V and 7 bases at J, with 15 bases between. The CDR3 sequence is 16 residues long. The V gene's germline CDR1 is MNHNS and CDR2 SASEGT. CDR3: CASSEMGGGENSPLHF. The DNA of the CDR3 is TGTGCCAGCAGTGAAATGGGAGGGGGGGAGAATTCACCCCTCCACTTT.

Written as DNA, the CDR3 is TGTGCCAGCAGTGAAGCCCCAGGAGGGACCGGGGAGCTGTTTTTT. It specifies CASSEAPGGTGELFF. V is TRBV2 and J is TRBJ2-2; weak D call: TRBD2 (6 bases). Per germline, CDR1 SNHLY and CDR2 FYNNEI. V lost 0 bases, J lost 5 bases, and 10 bases lay in between. This CDR3 is built from 15 residues.

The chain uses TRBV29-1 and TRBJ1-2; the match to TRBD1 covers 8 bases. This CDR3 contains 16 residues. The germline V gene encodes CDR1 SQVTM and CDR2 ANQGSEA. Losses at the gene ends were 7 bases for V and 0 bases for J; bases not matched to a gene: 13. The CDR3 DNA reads TGCAGCGACAAGGCGGGCAGGGGGCGAACTAACTATGGCTACACCTTC. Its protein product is CSDKAGRGRTNYGYTF.

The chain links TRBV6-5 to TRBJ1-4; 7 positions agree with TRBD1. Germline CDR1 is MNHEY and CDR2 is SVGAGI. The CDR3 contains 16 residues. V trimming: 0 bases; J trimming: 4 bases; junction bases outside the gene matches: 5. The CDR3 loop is CASSYSRGLYNEKLFF. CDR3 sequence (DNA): TGTGCCAGCAGTTACTCGAGGGGGCTCTATAATGAAAAACTGTTTTTT.

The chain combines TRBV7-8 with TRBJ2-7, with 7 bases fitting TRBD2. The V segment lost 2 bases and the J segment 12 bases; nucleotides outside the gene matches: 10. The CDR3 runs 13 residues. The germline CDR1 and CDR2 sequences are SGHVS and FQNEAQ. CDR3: CASSLYAGDPGYF. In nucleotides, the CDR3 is TGTGCCAGCAGCTTATACGCGGGGGACCCAGGGTACTTC.

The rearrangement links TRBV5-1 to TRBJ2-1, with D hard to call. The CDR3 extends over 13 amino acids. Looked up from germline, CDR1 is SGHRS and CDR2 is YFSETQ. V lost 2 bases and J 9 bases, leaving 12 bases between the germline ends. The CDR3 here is CASSFQLRTEQFF. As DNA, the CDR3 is TGCGCCAGCAGCTTTCAACTGCGCACTGAGCAGTTCTTC.

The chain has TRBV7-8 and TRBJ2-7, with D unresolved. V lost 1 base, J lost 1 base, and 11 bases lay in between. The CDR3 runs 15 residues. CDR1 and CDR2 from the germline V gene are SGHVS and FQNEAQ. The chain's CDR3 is CASSLGRITSYEQYF. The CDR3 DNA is TGTGCCAGCAGCTTAGGGCGGATTACATCCTACGAGCAGTACTTC.

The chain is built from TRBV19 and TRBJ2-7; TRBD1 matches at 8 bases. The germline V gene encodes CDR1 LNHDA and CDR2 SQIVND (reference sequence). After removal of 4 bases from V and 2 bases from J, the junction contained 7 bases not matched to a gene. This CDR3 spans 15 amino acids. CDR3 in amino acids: CASSTGQGSAYEQYF. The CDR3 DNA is TGTGCCAGTAGTACCGGACAGGGATCCGCCTACGAGCAGTACTTC. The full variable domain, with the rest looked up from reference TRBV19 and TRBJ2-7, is DGGITQSPKYLFRKEGQNVTLSCEQNLNHDAMYWYRQDPGQGLRLIYYSQIVNDFQKGDIAEGYSVSREKKESFPLTVTSAQKNPTAFYLCASSTGQGSAYEQYFGPGTRLTVT.

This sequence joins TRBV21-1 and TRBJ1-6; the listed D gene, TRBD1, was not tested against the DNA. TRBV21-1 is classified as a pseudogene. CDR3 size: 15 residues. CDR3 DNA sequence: TGTGCCGCCTTACTGGACAGACATTATAATTCACCCCTCCACTTT. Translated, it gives CAALLDRHYNSPLHF.

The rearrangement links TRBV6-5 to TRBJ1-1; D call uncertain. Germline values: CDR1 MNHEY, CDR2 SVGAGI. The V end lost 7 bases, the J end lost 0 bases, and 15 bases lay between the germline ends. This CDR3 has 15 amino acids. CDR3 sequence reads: CASTYSPTLNTEAFF. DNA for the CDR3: TGTGCCAGCACGTACAGTCCGACATTGAACACTGAAGCTTTCTTT.